This section outlines one T cell receptor (beta chain) sequence together with its context. Antigen specificity is unknown. The sample carries other DNA sequences with the same CDR3. In replicate PCRs of sorted subsets, roughly 210 ng DNA, approximately 30,000 T cell genomes, was used. Profiled with immunoSEQ multiplex PCR; TCRdb holds only in-frame clones, not every one. The profile covers roughly 2.5 million clones, with more than 90% appearing a single time and roughly 0.13% taken by the ten largest. The CDR3 is 14 amino acids. CDR1 is SGHRS, CDR2 YFSETQ, per germline. The germline V and J ends were trimmed by 1 base and 0 bases, with 8 bases remaining between them. This entry is derived from a study of shared clonotypes between healthy human individuals. Study-level findings and limits: Non-shared clonotypes had lower generation probabilities than those shared by all four donors. The study found about 5% of naive CD4 clonotypes shared across four donors.

The chain combines TRBV5-1 with TRBJ2-7; D might be TRBD2 (6 bases). The receptor's source is a man aged 18 to 29 in good health. Sequenced: naive CD4+ T cells sorted from blood. This sample's subset: CD45RA+ positively selected. CDR3 loop: CASSLTGSSYEQYF. DNA for the CDR3: TGCGCCAGCAGCTTGACCGGGAGCTCCTACGAGCAGTACTTC.